What follows describes a single T cell receptor (beta chain). As yet, its antigen is unknown. The data originate from a study of vaccination and CD4 T cells after COVID-19. Study at large: Overlapping spike peptides of SARS-CoV-2, HCoV-NL63, HCoV-OC43 and HCoV-229E were used, and cells were stimulated with them.

Indicated treatment: roughly 11-day PBMC culture with coronavirus spike peptide pools or control peptides (ViraFEST assay). For ViraFEST, peptide pools expanded antigen-specific T cells, after which the TCRs were sequenced. The CDR3 runs 16 residues. The V and J ends lost 6 bases and 1 base, in that order; junction bases with no gene match: 8. Germline CDR1 LNHDA, CDR2 SQIVND (reference sequence). The Oncomine TCR Beta short-read assay was applied to DNA of cultured CD4+ T cells. The authors extracted genomic DNA from cultured CD4+ T cells. TCRdb fed the PCR reads into MiXCR, producing one record per CDR3 protein. Here the sample spans fewer than 15,000 distinct CDR3 sequences, 53% being singletons.

V usage is TRBV19 and J usage is TRBJ2-2; 7 bases agree with TRBD2. This clonotype was obtained from a human donor who had recovered from COVID-19. The sequenced sample was CD4+ T cells from blood, cultured in vitro, obtained before SARS-CoV-2 vaccination. The CDR3: CASRKGGRGNTGELFF. The CDR3 nucleotides read TGTGCCAGTAGAAAGGGAGGGCGGGGGAACACCGGGGAGCTGTTTTTT.